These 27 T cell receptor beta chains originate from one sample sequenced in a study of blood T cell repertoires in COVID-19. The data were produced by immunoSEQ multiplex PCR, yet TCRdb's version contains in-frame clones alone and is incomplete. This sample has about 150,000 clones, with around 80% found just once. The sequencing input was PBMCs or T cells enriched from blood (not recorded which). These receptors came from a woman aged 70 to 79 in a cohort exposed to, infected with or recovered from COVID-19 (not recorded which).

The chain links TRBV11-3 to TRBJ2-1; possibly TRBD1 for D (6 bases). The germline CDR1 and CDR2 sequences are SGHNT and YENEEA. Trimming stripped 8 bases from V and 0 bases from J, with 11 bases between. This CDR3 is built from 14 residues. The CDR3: CASSTGLSYNEQFF. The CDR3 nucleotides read TGTGCCAGCTCAACAGGGCTCTCCTACAATGAGCAGTTCTTC.

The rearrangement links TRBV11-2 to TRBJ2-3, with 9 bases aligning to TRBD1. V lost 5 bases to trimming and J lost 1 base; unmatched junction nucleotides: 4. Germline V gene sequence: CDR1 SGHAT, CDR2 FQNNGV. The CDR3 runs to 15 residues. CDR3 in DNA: TGTGCCAGCAGCCCGGACAGGGGACGCACAGATACGCAGTATTTT. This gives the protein CASSPDRGRTDTQYF. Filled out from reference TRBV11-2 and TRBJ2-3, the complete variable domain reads EAGVAQSPRYKIIEKRQSVAFWCNPISGHATLYWYQQILGQGPKLLIQFQNNGVVDDSQLPKDRFSAERLKGVDSTLKIQPAKLEDSAVYLCASSPDRGRTDTQYFGPGTRLTVL.

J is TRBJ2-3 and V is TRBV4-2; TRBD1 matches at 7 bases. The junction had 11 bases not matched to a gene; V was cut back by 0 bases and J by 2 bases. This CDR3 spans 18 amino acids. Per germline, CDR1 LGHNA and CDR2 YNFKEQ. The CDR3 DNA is TGTGCCAGCAGCCAAGATGAGGACAGGATCAAACACACAGATACGCAGTATTTT. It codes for CASSQDEDRIKHTDTQYF.

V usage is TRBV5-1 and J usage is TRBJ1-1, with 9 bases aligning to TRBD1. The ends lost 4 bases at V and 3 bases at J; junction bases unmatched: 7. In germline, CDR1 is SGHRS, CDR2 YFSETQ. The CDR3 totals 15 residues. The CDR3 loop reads CASSLDRGGHTEAFF. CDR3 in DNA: TGCGCCAGCAGCCTGGACAGGGGTGGGCACACTGAAGCTTTCTTT.

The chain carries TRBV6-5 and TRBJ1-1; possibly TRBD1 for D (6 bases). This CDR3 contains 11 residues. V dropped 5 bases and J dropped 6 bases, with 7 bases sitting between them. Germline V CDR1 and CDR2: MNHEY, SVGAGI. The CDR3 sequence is CASSHRAEAFF. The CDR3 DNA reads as TGTGCCAGCAGTCACAGGGCTGAAGCTTTCTTT.

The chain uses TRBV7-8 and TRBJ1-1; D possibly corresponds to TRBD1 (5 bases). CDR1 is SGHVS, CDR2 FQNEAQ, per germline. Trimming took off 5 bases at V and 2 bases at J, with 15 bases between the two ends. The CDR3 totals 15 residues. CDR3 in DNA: TGTGCCAGCAGCCGGGTATCAGGGTATAACACTGAAGCTTTCTTT. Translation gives CASSRVSGYNTEAFF.

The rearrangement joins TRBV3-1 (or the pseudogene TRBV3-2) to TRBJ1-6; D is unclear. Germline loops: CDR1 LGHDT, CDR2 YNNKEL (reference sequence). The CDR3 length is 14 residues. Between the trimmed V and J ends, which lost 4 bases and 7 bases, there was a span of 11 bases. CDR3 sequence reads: CASSLRVANSPLHF. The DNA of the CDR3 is TGTGCCAGCAGCCTGAGGGTTGCGAATTCACCCCTCCACTTT.

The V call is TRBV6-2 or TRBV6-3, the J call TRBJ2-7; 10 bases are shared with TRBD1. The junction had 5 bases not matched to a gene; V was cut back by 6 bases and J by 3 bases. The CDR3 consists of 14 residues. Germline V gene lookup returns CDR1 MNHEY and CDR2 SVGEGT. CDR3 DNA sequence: TGTGCCAGCAGCGACGGACAGGGGGACTACGAGCAGTACTTC. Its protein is CASSDGQGDYEQYF.

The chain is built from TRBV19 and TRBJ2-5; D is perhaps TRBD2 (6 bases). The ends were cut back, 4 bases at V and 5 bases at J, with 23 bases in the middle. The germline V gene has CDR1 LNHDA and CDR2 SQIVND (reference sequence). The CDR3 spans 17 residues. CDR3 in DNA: TGTGCCAGTAGTACCTCATTCCTCGCAGCAGGGAGGGAGACCCAGTACTTC. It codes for CASSTSFLAAGRETQYF.

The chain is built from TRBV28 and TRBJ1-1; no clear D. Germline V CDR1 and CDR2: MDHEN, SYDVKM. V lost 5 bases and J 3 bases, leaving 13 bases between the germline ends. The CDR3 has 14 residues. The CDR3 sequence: CASSPGRHYTEAFF. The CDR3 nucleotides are TGTGCCAGCAGTCCCGGCAGACACTACACTGAAGCTTTCTTT. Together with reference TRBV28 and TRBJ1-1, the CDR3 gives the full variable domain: DVKVTQSSRYLVKRTGEKVFLECVQDMDHENMFWYRQDPGLGLRLIYFSYDVKMKEKGDIPEGYSVSREKKERFSLILESASTNQTSMYLCASSPGRHYTEAFFGQGTRLTVV.

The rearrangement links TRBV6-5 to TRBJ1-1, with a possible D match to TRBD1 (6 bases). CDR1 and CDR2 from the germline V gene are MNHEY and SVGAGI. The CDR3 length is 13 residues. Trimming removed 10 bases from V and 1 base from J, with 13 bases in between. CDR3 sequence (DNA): TGTGCCACGACCCAACAGGGGAACACTGAAGCTTTCTTT. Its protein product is CATTQQGNTEAFF.

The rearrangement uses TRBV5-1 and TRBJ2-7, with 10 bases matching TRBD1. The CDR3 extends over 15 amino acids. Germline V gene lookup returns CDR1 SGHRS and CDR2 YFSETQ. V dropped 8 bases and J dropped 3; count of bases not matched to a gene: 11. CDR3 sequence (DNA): TGCGCCAGACCGGGACAGGGGAGCGGGGACTACGAGCAGTACTTC. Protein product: CARPGQGSGDYEQYF.

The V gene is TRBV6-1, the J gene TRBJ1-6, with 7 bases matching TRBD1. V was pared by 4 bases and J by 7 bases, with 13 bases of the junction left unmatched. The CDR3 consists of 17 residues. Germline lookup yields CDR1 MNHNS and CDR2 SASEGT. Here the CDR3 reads CASSGNYRGRGNSPLHF. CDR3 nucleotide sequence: TGTGCCAGCAGTGGAAACTACAGGGGCCGGGGCAATTCACCCCTCCACTTT.

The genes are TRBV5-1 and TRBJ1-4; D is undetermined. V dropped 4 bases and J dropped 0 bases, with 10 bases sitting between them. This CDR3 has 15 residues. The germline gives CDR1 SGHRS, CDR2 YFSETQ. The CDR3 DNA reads TGCGCCAGCAGCCACGACTGGGCAACTAATGAAAAACTGTTTTTT. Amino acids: CASSHDWATNEKLFF.

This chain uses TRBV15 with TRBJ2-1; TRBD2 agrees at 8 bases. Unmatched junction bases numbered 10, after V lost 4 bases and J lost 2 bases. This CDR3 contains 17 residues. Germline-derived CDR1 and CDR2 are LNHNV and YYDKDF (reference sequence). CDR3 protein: CATSTQGAGVTYNEQFF. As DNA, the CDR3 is TGTGCCACCAGCACCCAGGGAGCGGGAGTAACCTACAATGAGCAGTTCTTC.

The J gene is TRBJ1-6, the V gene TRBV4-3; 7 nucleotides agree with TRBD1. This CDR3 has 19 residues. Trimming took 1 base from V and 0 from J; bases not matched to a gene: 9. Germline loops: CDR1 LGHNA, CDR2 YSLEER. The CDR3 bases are TGCGCCAGCAGCCAAGGCGACAGGGCCAGGAGCTCCTATAATTCACCCCTCCACTTT. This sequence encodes CASSQGDRARSSYNSPLHF.

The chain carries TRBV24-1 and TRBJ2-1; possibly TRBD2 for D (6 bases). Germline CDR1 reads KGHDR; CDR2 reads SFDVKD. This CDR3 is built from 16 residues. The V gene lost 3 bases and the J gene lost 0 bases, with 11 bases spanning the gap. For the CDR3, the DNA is TGTGCCACCAGTGATCGGGGGACCACCTCCTACAATGAGCAGTTCTTC. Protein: CATSDRGTTSYNEQFF.

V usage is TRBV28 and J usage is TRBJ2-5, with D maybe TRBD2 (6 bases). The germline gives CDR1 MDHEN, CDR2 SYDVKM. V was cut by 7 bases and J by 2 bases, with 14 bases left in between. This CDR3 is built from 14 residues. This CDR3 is CASIRGDSQETQYF. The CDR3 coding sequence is TGTGCCAGCATTAGAGGGGACTCGCAAGAGACCCAGTACTTC.

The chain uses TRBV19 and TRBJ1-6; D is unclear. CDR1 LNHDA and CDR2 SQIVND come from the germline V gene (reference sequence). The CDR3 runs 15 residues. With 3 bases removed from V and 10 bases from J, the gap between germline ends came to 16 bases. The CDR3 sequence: CASSIGGRRNSPLHF. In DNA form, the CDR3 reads TGTGCCAGTAGTATCGGTGGGCGACGAAACTCACCCCTCCACTTT.

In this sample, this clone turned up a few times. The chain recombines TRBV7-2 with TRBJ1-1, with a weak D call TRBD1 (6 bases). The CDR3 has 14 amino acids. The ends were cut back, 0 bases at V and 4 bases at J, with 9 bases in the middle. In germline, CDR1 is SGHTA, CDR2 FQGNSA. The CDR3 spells CASSLANRVTEAFF. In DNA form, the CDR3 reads TGTGCCAGCAGCTTAGCAAACAGGGTCACTGAAGCTTTCTTT.

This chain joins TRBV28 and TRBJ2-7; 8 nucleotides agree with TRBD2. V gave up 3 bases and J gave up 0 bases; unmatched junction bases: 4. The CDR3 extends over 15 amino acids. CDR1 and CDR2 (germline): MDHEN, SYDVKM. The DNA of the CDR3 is TGTGCCAGCAGTTTCGGGGGGGCACCCTCCTACGAGCAGTACTTC. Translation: CASSFGGAPSYEQYF. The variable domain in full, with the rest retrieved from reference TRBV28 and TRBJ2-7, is DVKVTQSSRYLVKRTGEKVFLECVQDMDHENMFWYRQDPGLGLRLIYFSYDVKMKEKGDIPEGYSVSREKKERFSLILESASTNQTSMYLCASSFGGAPSYEQYFGPGTRLTVT.

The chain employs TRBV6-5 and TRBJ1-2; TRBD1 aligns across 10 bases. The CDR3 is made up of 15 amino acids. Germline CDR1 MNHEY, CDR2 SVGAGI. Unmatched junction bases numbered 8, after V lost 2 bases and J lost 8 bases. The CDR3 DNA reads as TGTGCCAGCAGTTACGTCCGGACAGGGGGGAAAGGCTACACCTTC. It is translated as CASSYVRTGGKGYTF.

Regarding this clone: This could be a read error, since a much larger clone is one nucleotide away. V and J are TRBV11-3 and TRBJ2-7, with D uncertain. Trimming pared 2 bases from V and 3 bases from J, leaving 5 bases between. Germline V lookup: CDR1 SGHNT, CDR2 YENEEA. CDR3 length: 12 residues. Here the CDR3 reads CASSLQVYEQYF. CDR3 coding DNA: TGTGCCAGCAGCTTACAGGTCTACGAGCAGTACTTC.

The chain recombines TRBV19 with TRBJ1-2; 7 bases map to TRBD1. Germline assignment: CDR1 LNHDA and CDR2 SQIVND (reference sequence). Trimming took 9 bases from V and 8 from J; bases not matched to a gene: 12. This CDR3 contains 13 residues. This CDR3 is CASHKGGAGGYTF. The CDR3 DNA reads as TGTGCCAGCCACAAAGGGGGCGCAGGGGGCTACACCTTC.

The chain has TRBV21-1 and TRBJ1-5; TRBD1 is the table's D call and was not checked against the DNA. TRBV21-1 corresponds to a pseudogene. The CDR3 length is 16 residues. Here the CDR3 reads CASAKQGIYSNQPQHF. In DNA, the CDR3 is TGTGCCAGCGCAAAACAGGGGATTTATAGCAATCAGCCCCAGCATTTT.

The CDR3 sequence: CAISTGRLAGADTQYF. The CDR3 nucleotides are TGTGCCATCAGTACGGGCCGGCTAGCGGGAGCAGATACGCAGTATTTT. The chain has TRBV10-3 and TRBJ2-3, with TRBD2 matching over 10 bases. The CDR3 consists of 16 residues. Germline trimming cut 5 bases from V and 4 bases from J; bases unmatched to any gene: 9. In germline, CDR1 is ENHRY, CDR2 SYGVKD.

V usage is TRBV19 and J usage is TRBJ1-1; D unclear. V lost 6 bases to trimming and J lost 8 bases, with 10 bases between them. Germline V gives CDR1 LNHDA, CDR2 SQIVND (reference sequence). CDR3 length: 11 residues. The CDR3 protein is CASRNQLEAFF. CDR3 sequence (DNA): TGTGCCAGTAGGAATCAGTTAGAAGCTTTCTTT.